Shown below are 24 T cell receptor beta chains from a single sample sequenced in a study of shared clonotypes between healthy human individuals. Assay used: immunoSEQ multiplex PCR; TCRdb lists only in-frame clones, some missing. The data show approximately 2.4 million clones, roughly 95% seen once. The sample was naive CD4+ T cells sorted from blood. Subset specified: CD45RA+ positively selected. These receptors were taken from a man between 18 and 35 years old in good health.

This sequence joins TRBV19 and TRBJ1-5, with TRBD1 as a possible D gene (6 bases). CDR1 is LNHDA and CDR2 is SQIVND in the germline V gene (reference sequence). The V end was cut by 6 bases, the J end by 3 bases, with 15 bases between. The CDR3 totals 15 residues. The CDR3 DNA is TGTGCCAGTAGAACGCAGGGGTCAGACAATCAGCCCCAGCATTTT. This translates into CASRTQGSDNQPQHF.

V is TRBV9 and J is TRBJ2-3; D is ambiguous. Trimming pared 3 bases from V and 5 bases from J, leaving 7 bases between. This CDR3 has 12 amino acids. Germline lookup yields CDR1 SGDLS and CDR2 YYNGEE. The CDR3 DNA reads TGTGCCAGCAGCGCCGGTGGAGATACGCAGTATTTT. It is translated as CASSAGGDTQYF.

J is TRBJ1-4 and V is TRBV7-2, with TRBD1 matching over 9 bases. The trim removed 6 bases at V and 6 bases at J, leaving 2 bases unmatched. Germline CDR1 and CDR2: SGHTA and FQGNSA. The CDR3 extends over 13 amino acids. CDR3 nucleotides: TGTGCCAGCAGGAGGACAGGGGATGAAAAACTGTTTTTT. Its protein is CASRRTGDEKLFF.

The V call is TRBV6-1, the J call TRBJ2-7; D ambiguous. CDR1 is MNHNS, CDR2 SASEGT, per germline. The CDR3 loop spans 14 amino acids. With 4 bases removed from V and 4 bases from J, the gap between germline ends came to 14 bases. CDR3 protein: CASSVGAPLYEQYF. In DNA form, the CDR3 reads TGTGCCAGCAGTGTTGGAGCTCCCCTTTACGAGCAGTACTTC.

This chain connects TRBV9 to TRBJ1-3, with D tentatively TRBD1 (6 bases). The V end was cut by 4 bases, the J end by 7 bases, with 21 bases between. The CDR3 totals 16 residues. In germline, CDR1 is SGDLS, CDR2 YYNGEE. The DNA for the CDR3 is TGTGCCAGCAGCCTCTCCTCCGGGGGCCTCTCGAACACCATATATTTT. The encoded protein is CASSLSSGGLSNTIYF.

The gene calls are TRBV6-4 and TRBJ1-4, with unresolved D. V was clipped by 2 bases and J by 3 bases, with 7 bases between them. This CDR3 has 14 amino acids. Germline V lookup: CDR1 MRHNA, CDR2 SNTAGT. The CDR3 sequence: CASSDKAPNEKLFF. CDR3 DNA: TGTGCCAGCAGTGACAAAGCACCTAATGAAAAACTGTTTTTT.

The chain recombines TRBV7-2 with TRBJ1-5; D gene uncertain. The CDR3 totals 15 residues. Trimming cost V 4 bases and J 0 bases, with 10 bases left between them. Looked up from germline, CDR1 is SGHTA and CDR2 is FQGNSA. CDR3 residues: CASSSTGNSNQPQHF. Here the CDR3 DNA reads TGTGCCAGCAGCTCGACGGGGAATAGCAATCAGCCCCAGCATTTT.

The CDR3, as DNA: TGTGCCAGCAGCTATAAGTCCAGGGAAGAGACCCAGTACTTC. This sequence encodes CASSYKSREETQYF. V usage is TRBV5-8 and J usage is TRBJ2-5; the D gene is possibly TRBD1 (5 bases). The CDR3 contains 14 residues. Trimming took off 3 bases at V and 3 bases at J, with 12 bases between the two ends. Germline CDR1 and CDR2: SGHTS and YDEGEE. Full variable domain (rest looked up from reference TRBV5-8 and TRBJ2-5): EAGVTQSPTHLIKTRGQQATLRCSPISGHTSVYWYQQALGLGLQFLLWYDEGEERNRGNFPPRFSGRQFPNYSSELNVNALELEDSALYLCASSYKSREETQYFGPGTRLLVL.

The chain has TRBV30 and TRBJ2-3; D possibly corresponds to TRBD2 (6 bases). Trimming removed 3 bases at V and 6 bases at J, with 16 bases between. This CDR3 region has 14 residues. Germline V lookup: CDR1 GTSNPN, CDR2 SVGIG (reference sequence). For the CDR3, the DNA is TGTGCCTGGAGAACCTTGAGCGGGTGGGATACGCAGTATTTT. Protein sequence: CAWRTLSGWDTQYF.

V is TRBV2 and J is TRBJ2-1; no reliable D call. Looked up from germline, CDR1 is SNHLY and CDR2 is FYNNEI. The V and J ends lost 0 bases and 3 bases respectively, with 12 bases between them. This CDR3 has 16 amino acids. The CDR3 DNA sequence: TGTGCCAGCAGTGAAGCAGGAAAGGGTAACTACAATGAGCAGTTCTTC. This encodes CASSEAGKGNYNEQFF.

The rearrangement uses TRBV6-6 and TRBJ2-7; D remains ambiguous. The germline gives CDR1 MNHNY, CDR2 SVGAGI (reference sequence). This CDR3 has 13 residues. The V end was cut by 10 bases, the J end by 3 bases, with 16 bases between. CDR3 region: CATTSRLGYEQYF. CDR3 DNA sequence: TGTGCCACTACGAGCCGTCTTGGCTACGAGCAGTACTTC.

This clone was recorded only once. This rearrangement joins TRBV9 to TRBJ1-4; TRBD1 agrees at 11 bases. The V and J ends lost 3 bases and 5 bases, in that order; junction bases with no gene match: 3. CDR1 SGDLS and CDR2 YYNGEE come from the germline V gene. The CDR3 is 15 amino acids. The CDR3 region is CASSAGQGENEKLFF. The DNA for the CDR3 is TGTGCCAGCAGCGCGGGACAGGGGGAAAATGAAAAACTGTTTTTT.

The genes are TRBV5-1 and TRBJ1-4; unclear D gene. Per germline, CDR1 SGHRS and CDR2 YFSETQ. V gave up 0 bases and J gave up 4 bases, with 13 bases separating them. The CDR3 runs to 16 residues. The CDR3 reads CASSLGPTDHNEKLFF. The CDR3 region has the DNA TGCGCCAGCAGCTTGGGACCGACGGACCATAATGAAAAACTGTTTTTT.

The chain is built from TRBV19 and TRBJ1-2; D gene uncertain. V shed 3 bases and J shed 10 bases, with 15 bases lying between them. From germline, CDR1 is LNHDA and CDR2 SQIVND (reference sequence). This CDR3 is 13 amino acids long. CDR3 coding DNA: TGTGCCAGTAGTATCAATCTTGCCGCATCCTACACCTTC. It specifies CASSINLAASYTF. Full variable domain (missing parts from reference TRBV19 and TRBJ1-2): DGGITQSPKYLFRKEGQNVTLSCEQNLNHDAMYWYRQDPGQGLRLIYYSQIVNDFQKGDIAEGYSVSREKKESFPLTVTSAQKNPTAFYLCASSINLAASYTFGSGTRLTVV.

The CDR3 DNA is TGTGCCAGCAGCTCCGGAAACACCCCCTTGGCGTCGGAAGGAAACACCATATATTTT. It yields the protein CASSSGNTPLASEGNTIYF. The rearrangement joins TRBV13 to TRBJ1-3; D uncertain. In germline, CDR1 is PRHDT, CDR2 FYEKMQ (reference sequence). CDR3 length equals 19 residues. Deletions cut 4 bases from V and 4 bases from J, with 26 bases between.

This clone was counted a single time. Different DNA sequences within this sample yield the same CDR3. V and J are TRBV18 and TRBJ2-2, with D unresolved. Germline assignment: CDR1 KGHSH and CDR2 LQKENI. The length of the CDR3 is 14 residues. The germline V and J ends were trimmed by 3 bases and 0 bases, with 5 bases remaining between them. This CDR3 is CASSPLTNTGELFF. The CDR3, as DNA: TGTGCCAGCTCACCCCTCACGAACACCGGGGAGCTGTTTTTT.

The chain employs TRBV10-2 and TRBJ2-2; 9 bases align to TRBD2. Germline V CDR1 and CDR2: WSHSY, SAAADI. This CDR3 is built from 17 residues. V shed 9 bases and J 5 bases; nucleotides not matched to a gene: 16. The CDR3: CASIWGSSGMSTGELFF. CDR3 sequence (DNA): TGCGCCAGTATTTGGGGCTCTAGCGGGATGAGTACCGGGGAGCTGTTTTTT.

Remarks on this clone: The same CDR3 arises from other DNA sequences in this sample as well. The rearrangement links TRBV11-3 to TRBJ1-1; D not resolved. This CDR3 contains 12 residues. Germline values: CDR1 SGHNT, CDR2 YENEEA. V dropped 5 bases and J dropped 5 bases, with 9 bases sitting between them. The CDR3 DNA sequence: TGTGCCAGCAGCCTGGACGGAACTGAAGCTTTCTTT. This gives the protein CASSLDGTEAFF.

The chain uses TRBV5-4 and TRBJ1-2; a weak D match, TRBD1 (5 bases). This CDR3 is built from 13 residues. The V and J ends lost 4 bases and 6 bases respectively, with 13 bases between them. CDR1 and CDR2 (germline): SGHNT, YYREEE (reference sequence). In DNA, the CDR3 is TGTGCCAGCAGCCCCCAGGGCGGGGATGGCTACACCTTC. This codes for CASSPQGGDGYTF. The full variable domain, its missing parts supplied by reference TRBV5-4 and TRBJ1-2, is ETGVTQSPTHLIKTRGQQVTLRCSSQSGHNTVSWYQQALGQGPQFIFQYYREEENGRGNFPPRFSGLQFPNYSSELNVNALELDDSALYLCASSPQGGDGYTFGSGTRLTVV.

DNA of the CDR3: TGTGCCAGTAGTATGCATCAAATCTATGGCTACACCTTC. Translation gives CASSMHQIYGYTF. The chain is built from TRBV19 and TRBJ1-2; unclear D gene. CDR1 and CDR2 from the germline V gene are LNHDA and SQIVND (reference sequence). Trimming pared 3 bases from V and 4 bases from J, leaving 9 bases between. This CDR3 comprises 13 residues.

V gene TRBV9 combines with J gene TRBJ2-2; TRBD2 aligns across 7 bases. J lost 3 bases, V lost 4 bases, and 6 bases had no gene match. The germline CDR1 and CDR2 sequences are SGDLS and YYNGEE. This CDR3 comprises 15 residues. Written as DNA, the CDR3 is TGTGCCAGCAGCCCGAGCGGGGCATACACCGGGGAGCTGTTTTTT. The encoded protein is CASSPSGAYTGELFF.

The rearrangement links TRBV13 to TRBJ1-4; the D is unclear. CDR1 and CDR2 from the germline V gene are PRHDT and FYEKMQ (reference sequence). V was trimmed by 3 bases and J by 3 bases, leaving 14 bases between them. The CDR3 has 16 residues. CDR3 coding DNA: TGTGCCAGCAGCTTTGAGGGCTCCAGCCCTAATGAAAAACTGTTTTTT. Translated, it gives CASSFEGSSPNEKLFF.

In this sample, this clone turned up once. Other DNA sequences from this sample encode an identical CDR3 as well. The chain couples TRBV6-5 to TRBJ2-7, with 7 nucleotides matching TRBD1. With V trimmed by 2 bases and J by 0 bases, 4 bases remained unmatched. There are 15 residues in the CDR3. Germline CDR1 reads MNHEY; CDR2 reads SVGAGI. The CDR3 is CASSYVSGGSYEQYF. The CDR3 nucleotides read TGTGCCAGCAGTTACGTTTCAGGGGGCTCCTACGAGCAGTACTTC.

This clone was seen a single time. This sequence joins TRBV4-1 and TRBJ1-3, with 8 nucleotides matching TRBD1. The germline V gene encodes CDR1 MGHRA and CDR2 YSYEKL. This CDR3 comprises 16 residues. Trimming at V came to 3 bases and at J to 0 bases, leaving 4 bases not matched to a gene. The CDR3 loop reads CASSQGQVNSGNTIYF. The DNA for the CDR3 is TGCGCCAGCAGCCAGGGACAGGTCAACTCTGGAAACACCATATATTTT.